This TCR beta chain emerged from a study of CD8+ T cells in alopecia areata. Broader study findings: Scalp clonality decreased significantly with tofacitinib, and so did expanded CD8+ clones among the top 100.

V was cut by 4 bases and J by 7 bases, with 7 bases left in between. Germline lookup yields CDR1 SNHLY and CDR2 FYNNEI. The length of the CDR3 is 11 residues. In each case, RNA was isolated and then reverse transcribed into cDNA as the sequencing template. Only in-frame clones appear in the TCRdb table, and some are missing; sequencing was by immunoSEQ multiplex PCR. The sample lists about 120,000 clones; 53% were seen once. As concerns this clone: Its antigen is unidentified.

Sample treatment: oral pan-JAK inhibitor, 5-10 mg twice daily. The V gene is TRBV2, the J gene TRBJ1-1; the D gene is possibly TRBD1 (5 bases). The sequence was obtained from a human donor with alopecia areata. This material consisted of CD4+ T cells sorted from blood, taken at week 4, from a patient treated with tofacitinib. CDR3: CASSGQLEAFF. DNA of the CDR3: TGTGCCAGCAGTGGACAGCTTGAAGCTTTCTTT.